Below are 31 T cell receptor beta chains sequenced from a single sample in a study of Graves' ophthalmopathy and Graves' hyperthyroidism listed by TCRdb under 2018. Sequencer: Illumina HiSeq 2000. For repertoire sequencing, TCR beta CDR3 regions were amplified from RNA transcripts. A first-round RT-PCR used HTBI primers with the Qiagen OneStep RT-PCR kit, followed by a second-round multiplex PCR, size selection and purification. In TCRdb, the public reads were trimmed at Q25 with fastp and aligned with MiXCR, with productive beta chains retained. Each CDR3 protein gets just one entry, which takes the most common genes and DNA from the rows behind it. A total of 600,000 to 650,000 distinct CDR3 sequences appear in this sample, about 24% of them only once. The top ten hold around 7% of the sample. Sequencing was performed on peripheral blood. These receptors all come from a woman younger than 35 with stable Graves' hyperthyroidism. Some clones in this sample may be carry-over from other donors' samples. Donor details come from another sample of the same person, matched by shared clones.

This clonotype was seen ten or more times. The CDR3 nucleotides are TGCAGTGCTAGAGGGAGGCCGGGCACTGAAGCTTTCTTT. Its protein product is CSARGRPGTEAFF. This chain joins TRBV20-1 and TRBJ1-1; D unclear. Germline CDR1 reads DFQATT; CDR2 reads SNEGSKA (reference sequence). The length of the CDR3 is 13 residues. V lost 1 base and J 4 bases, leaving 10 bases between the germline ends.

This clonotype has a count of ten or more. This chain connects TRBV15 to TRBJ1-2, with D unclear. V was trimmed by 0 bases and J by 4 bases, leaving 15 bases between them. CDR3 length: 16 amino acids. Germline V gives CDR1 LNHNV, CDR2 YYDKDF (reference sequence). Written as DNA, the CDR3 is TGTGCCACCAGCAGAGAATCGCGGACGGTCAGCTATGGCTACACCTTC. Its protein is CATSRESRTVSYGYTF.

In this sample, this clonotype turned up many times. The chain carries TRBV2 and TRBJ2-5, with a weak D call TRBD1 (5 bases). CDR1 and CDR2 from the germline V gene are SNHLY and FYNNEI. The CDR3 is 13 amino acids. Trimming took off 3 bases at V and 5 bases at J, with 10 bases between the two ends. The CDR3 bases are TGTGCCAGCAGTGAGACAGCTAGGGAGACCCAGTACTTC. Encoded protein: CASSETARETQYF.

The V and J genes are TRBV14 and TRBJ2-7; D may correspond to TRBD1 or TRBD2 (5 bases each). Looked up from germline, CDR1 is SGHDN and CDR2 is FVKESK. The CDR3 spans 13 residues. V gave up 5 bases and J gave up 6 bases, with 14 bases separating them. For the CDR3, the DNA is TGTGCCAGCAGCTCAAGCCGGGACGGCGAGCAGTACTTC. Translated: CASSSSRDGEQYF.

The table lists this clonotype with many counts. The rearrangement uses TRBV6-5 and TRBJ1-1; D is uncertain. V was pared by 0 bases and J by 3 bases, with 11 bases between. Looked up from germline, CDR1 is MNHEY and CDR2 is SVGAGI. This CDR3 has 15 residues. The CDR3 sequence: CASSYSRTGDTEAFF. The CDR3 region has the DNA TGTGCCAGCAGTTACTCCCGTACTGGGGACACTGAAGCTTTCTTT.

This clonotype showed up many times. This chain joins TRBV5-5 and TRBJ1-5; TRBD1 aligns across 7 bases. Trimming cost V 4 bases and J 16 bases; bases outside gene matches: 11. The germline V gene encodes CDR1 SGHKS and CDR2 YYEKEE (reference sequence). The CDR3 runs 12 residues. CDR3 in DNA: TGTGCCAGCAGCACAGGGGTGGCGGCGGAACATTTT. Amino acid sequence: CASSTGVAAEHF.

This clonotype was observed at least ten times. This chain uses TRBV6-1 with TRBJ1-2, with a tentative D call TRBD1 (5 bases). From germline, CDR1 is MNHNS and CDR2 SASEGT. The CDR3 has 14 amino acids. V was cut by 2 bases and J by 7 bases, with 14 bases left in between. CDR3 nucleotides: TGTGCCAGCAGTGAATTCCAAGGGGACGGTGGCTACACCTTC. Amino acid sequence: CASSEFQGDGGYTF.

This clonotype was detected a few times. The chain uses TRBV5-1 and TRBJ1-1; 8 positions match TRBD1. Per the germline V gene, CDR1 is SGHRS and CDR2 is YFSETQ. The CDR3 consists of 14 residues. V shed 4 bases and J 5 bases; nucleotides not matched to a gene: 7. In DNA form, the CDR3 reads TGCGCCAGCAGCAGAGGACAGGGTTGGACTGAAGCTTTCTTT. Encoded protein: CASSRGQGWTEAFF.

Many counts were recorded for this clonotype. The V call is TRBV12-3 or TRBV12-4, the J call TRBJ2-5, with 8 bases aligning to TRBD2. Unmatched junction bases numbered 8, after V lost 6 bases and J lost 2 bases. This CDR3 is 15 amino acids long. For the CDR3, the DNA is TGTGCCAGCAGAGGATTAACTAGCGGACAAGAGACCCAGTACTTC. Its translation is CASRGLTSGQETQYF.

The gene calls are TRBV7-2 and TRBJ2-7; TRBD2 is a possible D gene (6 bases). CDR3 length: 13 residues. Trimming shortened V by 0 bases and J by 7 bases, and 10 bases separated the two germline ends. The germline CDR1 and CDR2 sequences are SGHTA and FQGNSA. CDR3 in DNA: TGTGCCAGCAGCTTAGCGTTGGGGGGAGAGCAGTACTTC. Protein: CASSLALGGEQYF.

Points on this clonotype: A much more abundant neighbour one base away suggests this may be a read error. Since no conserved phenylalanine or tryptophan closes the CDR3, a read error is the likely cause. V is TRBV15 and J is TRBJ2-7; perhaps TRBD1 as D (5 bases). Germline V gene lookup returns CDR1 LNHNV and CDR2 YYDKDF (reference sequence). CDR3 length: 11 amino acids. Trimming cost V 5 bases and J 4 bases, with 6 bases left between them. The CDR3 DNA reads as TGTGCCACCAGCGGGGCTTACGAGCAGTACTAC. Translation: CATSGAYEQYY.

This clonotype was found many times. V gene TRBV11-3 combines with J gene TRBJ2-2; D gene ambiguous. The CDR3 is made up of 12 amino acids. The V end lost 9 bases, the J end lost 5 bases, and 10 bases lay between the germline ends. From germline, CDR1 is SGHNT and CDR2 YENEEA. CDR3 in DNA: TGTGCCAGTTCGCGTGAGACCGGGGAGCTGTTTTTT. Translation: CASSRETGELFF.

This clonotype was seen only a few times. This chain links TRBV20-1 with TRBJ1-5, with a tentative D call TRBD1 (6 bases). Germline lookup yields CDR1 DFQATT and CDR2 SNEGSKA (reference sequence). This CDR3 region has 16 residues. Trimming pared 7 bases from V and 5 bases from J, leaving 24 bases between. CDR3 sequence (DNA): TGCAGTGGGCAGGGGCCAGCCAACCGACATTATCAGCCCCAGCATTTT. Protein product: CSGQGPANRHYQPQHF.

This clonotype has at least ten counts. The chain has TRBV5-1 and TRBJ1-1, with D unresolved. The CDR3 spans 13 residues. CDR1 and CDR2 (germline): SGHRS, YFSETQ. V lost 2 bases and J 3 bases, leaving 8 bases between the germline ends. The CDR3 sequence is CASSLNSHTEAFF. CDR3 bases: TGCGCCAGCAGCTTAAACAGTCACACTGAAGCTTTCTTT.

This clonotype was seen at least ten times. The J gene is TRBJ1-2, the V gene TRBV5-1; D unclear. The CDR3 has 12 amino acids. Germline V CDR1 and CDR2: SGHRS, YFSETQ. V was pared by 4 bases and J by 3 bases, with 7 bases between. The CDR3 protein is CASSLDDYGYTF. CDR3 coding DNA: TGCGCCAGCAGCCTGGATGACTATGGCTACACCTTC. Combining the CDR3 with reference TRBV5-1 and TRBJ1-2 gives the whole variable domain KAGVTQTPRYLIKTRGQQVTLSCSPISGHRSVSWYQQTPGQGLQFLFEYFSETQRNKGNFPGRFSGRQFSNSRSEMNVSTLELGDSALYLCASSLDDYGYTFGSGTRLTVV.

The sample holds a few counts of this clonotype. The chain couples TRBV18 to TRBJ2-5; D not certain. The V and J ends lost 5 bases and 2 bases respectively, with 15 bases between them. CDR1 KGHSH and CDR2 LQKENI come from the germline V gene. The CDR3 spans 15 residues. CDR3 coding DNA: TGTGCCAGCTCAGGAAACTCAGGAGTTCAAGAGACCCAGTACTTC. Protein sequence: CASSGNSGVQETQYF.

This clonotype was counted many times. The V call is TRBV19, the J call TRBJ1-6; D may be TRBD1 (6 bases). CDR3 length: 17 amino acids. Germline V lookup: CDR1 LNHDA, CDR2 SQIVND (reference sequence). Trimming pared 2 bases from V and 0 bases from J, leaving 11 bases between. In DNA, the CDR3 is TGTGCCAGTAGTATATCAGGACAGAGCTCCTATAATTCACCCCTCCACTTT. This codes for CASSISGQSSYNSPLHF. The full variable domain, its missing parts supplied by reference TRBV19 and TRBJ1-6, is DGGITQSPKYLFRKEGQNVTLSCEQNLNHDAMYWYRQDPGQGLRLIYYSQIVNDFQKGDIAEGYSVSREKKESFPLTVTSAQKNPTAFYLCASSISGQSSYNSPLHFGNGTRLTVT.

This clonotype has just a few counts. V is TRBV6-1 and J is TRBJ1-5; TRBD1 is a possible D gene (6 bases). The CDR3 runs 16 residues. The ends were cut back, 3 bases at V and 1 base at J, with 13 bases in the middle. Germline lookup yields CDR1 MNHNS and CDR2 SASEGT. The CDR3 is CASSDGDRGSNQPQHF. The CDR3 region has the DNA TGTGCCAGCAGTGACGGGGATAGGGGGAGCAATCAGCCCCAGCATTTT.

This clonotype was seen at least ten times. The chain employs TRBV5-1 and TRBJ2-7; D is perhaps TRBD2 (6 bases). Trimming left V 5 bases short and J 2 bases short, with 14 bases between. The CDR3 consists of 14 residues. Germline loops: CDR1 SGHRS, CDR2 YFSETQ. This CDR3 is CASRGLASTYEQYF. The CDR3 DNA reads TGCGCCAGCAGGGGGCTAGCGAGCACCTACGAGCAGTACTTC. Supplemented by reference TRBV5-1 and TRBJ2-7, the full variable domain reads KAGVTQTPRYLIKTRGQQVTLSCSPISGHRSVSWYQQTPGQGLQFLFEYFSETQRNKGNFPGRFSGRQFSNSRSEMNVSTLELGDSALYLCASRGLASTYEQYFGPGTRLTVT.

In this sample, this clonotype turned up a few times. The gene calls are TRBV20-1 and TRBJ1-5; D may be TRBD1 (6 bases). This CDR3 contains 13 residues. V was trimmed by 3 bases and J by 8 bases, leaving 14 bases between them. Germline V CDR1 and CDR2: DFQATT, SNEGSKA (reference sequence). The CDR3 region has the DNA TGCAGTGCTAGTAGGGGGAACGTGGAGCCCCAGCATTTT. Translating gives CSASRGNVEPQHF.

This clonotype was observed at least ten times. The CDR3 DNA reads as TGCAGTGCTAGGGTTGCCGGGGATAACACCGGGGAGCTGTTTTTT. It is translated as CSARVAGDNTGELFF. The rearrangement links TRBV20-1 to TRBJ2-2, with D possibly matching TRBD2 (5 bases). V was cut by 3 bases and J by 2 bases, with 13 bases left in between. CDR3 length: 15 amino acids. CDR1 DFQATT and CDR2 SNEGSKA come from the germline V gene (reference sequence).

Ten or more counts support this clonotype. The V and J genes are TRBV20-1 and TRBJ1-5, with D tentatively TRBD1 (5 bases). V gave up 3 bases and J gave up 1 base, with 10 bases separating them. Germline CDR1 reads DFQATT; CDR2 reads SNEGSKA (reference sequence). This CDR3 contains 14 residues. The CDR3 DNA sequence: TGCAGTGCTAGGCGGGACGTAAGCAATCAGCCCCAGCATTTT. This encodes CSARRDVSNQPQHF.

This clonotype showed up many times. This chain uses TRBV24-1 with TRBJ1-5; a possible D gene is TRBD1 (6 bases). Per the germline V gene, CDR1 is KGHDR and CDR2 is SFDVKD. The CDR3 covers 14 residues. With 4 bases removed from V and 6 bases from J, the gap between germline ends came to 12 bases. This CDR3 reads CATSEPGHFQPQHF. In DNA form, the CDR3 reads TGTGCCACCAGTGAGCCGGGACATTTTCAGCCCCAGCATTTT.

This clonotype was seen only a few times. This may be a read error: a much more frequent sequence differs by one nucleotide. The rearrangement joins TRBV11-2 to TRBJ1-6; no definite D call. Germline V gene data show CDR1 as SGHAT and CDR2 as FQNNGV. The ends were cut back, 5 bases at V and 5 bases at J, with 7 bases in the middle. This CDR3 contains 13 residues. CDR3 residues: CASSEGHNSPLHF. The CDR3 bases are TGTGCCAGCAGCGAGGGCCATAATTCACCCCTCCACTTT.

In its sample, this clonotype was seen many times. This chain joins TRBV12-3 or TRBV12-4 and TRBJ1-1; the D is unclear. The CDR3 contains 13 residues. V lost 6 bases and J 5 bases, leaving 13 bases between the germline ends. CDR3 sequence (DNA): TGTGCCAGCAGGCGCCCGACGGAAACTGAAGCTTTCTTT. Protein: CASRRPTETEAFF.

Points on this clonotype: The junction does not match germline at one end; this may be a read error. V is TRBV13 and J is TRBJ1-1; D is possibly TRBD1 (6 bases). Germline CDR1 is PRHDT and CDR2 is FYEKMQ (reference sequence). The CDR3 consists of 13 residues. The CDR3 bases are TGTGCCAGCAGCAGGACAGCTAACACTGGAGCTTTCTTT. Its translation: CASSRTANTGAFF.

The CDR3 sequence: CATSREPRFGVGETQYF. The CDR3 bases are TGTGCCACCAGCAGAGAACCCCGTTTCGGGGTTGGAGAGACCCAGTACTTC. The chain couples TRBV15 to TRBJ2-5; TRBD2 is a possible D gene (5 bases). V lost 0 bases to trimming and J lost 4 bases, with 18 bases between them. Germline V gene lookup returns CDR1 LNHNV and CDR2 YYDKDF (reference sequence). The CDR3 is 17 residues long.

V is TRBV6-2 or TRBV6-3 and J is TRBJ1-2; 10 positions match TRBD1. V shed 4 bases, J shed 4 bases, and the junction held 6 bases outside the gene matches. The CDR3 extends over 15 amino acids. CDR1 is MNHEY, CDR2 SVGEGT, per germline. CDR3 sequence reads: CASSSGRDRGYGYTF. CDR3 coding DNA: TGTGCCAGCAGTTCCGGACGGGACAGGGGCTATGGCTACACCTTC.

As to this clonotype: Since no conserved phenylalanine or tryptophan closes the CDR3, a read error is the likely cause. The chain links TRBV28 to TRBJ2-2; no definite D call. The CDR3 has 15 residues. Germline V gene sequence: CDR1 MDHEN, CDR2 SYDVKM. V was trimmed by 6 bases and J by 6 bases, leaving 17 bases between them. The CDR3 reads CASRTLVSRSGELFY. For the CDR3, the DNA is TGTGCCAGCAGAACTCTCGTTAGTAGGTCCGGGGAGCTGTTTTAT.

On this clonotype: Germline is not matched at one junction end, which may reflect a read error. The chain uses TRBV5-1 and TRBJ2-7; D is unresolved. This CDR3 spans 12 amino acids. Germline V lookup: CDR1 SGHRS, CDR2 YFSETQ. The CDR3 spells CSSSSQDYEQYF. For the CDR3, the DNA is TGCTCCAGCAGCTCCCAGGACTACGAGCAGTACTTC. The full variable domain, completed using reference TRBV5-1 and TRBJ2-7, is KAGVTQTPRYLIKTRGQQVTLSCSPISGHRSVSWYQQTPGQGLQFLFEYFSETQRNKGNFPGRFSGRQFSNSRSEMNVSTLELGDSALYLCSSSSQDYEQYFGPGTRLTVT.

This clonotype occurred many times. This chain joins TRBV20-1 and TRBJ2-5; possible D gene TRBD2, 6 bases. Germline values: CDR1 DFQATT, CDR2 SNEGSKA (reference sequence). This CDR3 region has 14 residues. V was cut by 4 bases and J by 3 bases, with 15 bases left in between. The CDR3 loop is CSAKTGTGEETQYF. In DNA form, the CDR3 reads TGCAGTGCTAAAACCGGGACTGGGGAAGAGACCCAGTACTTC.